These 25 T cell receptor beta chains share one sample of origin, sequenced in a study of OX40 agonist ivuxolimab in advanced cancers. Profiled with immunoSEQ multiplex PCR; TCRdb holds only in-frame clones, not every one. The table includes 20,000 to 30,000 clones, roughly 80% detected once. Material: CD4+ or CD8+ T cells sorted from blood, obtained in a trial of the OX40 agonist ivuxolimab. These receptor sequences come from an adult with an advanced solid tumor such as melanoma, head and neck, liver or kidney cancer.

The chain employs TRBV13 and TRBJ1-5; D unclear. Trimming cost V 0 bases and J 6 bases, with 18 bases left between them. The CDR3 length is 17 residues. CDR1 PRHDT and CDR2 FYEKMQ come from the germline V gene (reference sequence). The CDR3 region has the DNA TGTGCCAGCAGCTTAGGCCAAGGATACAAAGGTGTTCAGCCCCAGCATTTT. As protein: CASSLGQGYKGVQPQHF. The full variable domain, with the rest looked up from reference TRBV13 and TRBJ1-5, is AAGVIQSPRHLIKEKRETATLKCYPIPRHDTVYWYQQGPGQDPQFLISFYEKMQSDKGSIPDRFSAQQFSDYHSELNMSSLELGDSALYFCASSLGQGYKGVQPQHFGDGTRLSIL.

This clone was seen only a few times. The chain employs TRBV7-8 and TRBJ1-1; D gene uncertain. The length of the CDR3 is 13 residues. The germline CDR1 and CDR2 sequences are SGHVS and FQNEAQ. The germline V and J ends were trimmed by 3 bases and 3 bases, with 8 bases remaining between them. DNA for the CDR3: TGTGCCAGCAGCTTGGGCCCGGACACTGAAGCTTTCTTT. This gives the protein CASSLGPDTEAFF.

V usage is TRBV19 and J usage is TRBJ1-2; 8 nucleotides agree with TRBD1. Germline CDR1 is LNHDA and CDR2 is SQIVND (reference sequence). The CDR3 spans 18 residues. The trim removed 3 bases at V and 1 base at J, leaving 13 bases unmatched. The DNA of the CDR3 is TGTGCCAGTAGTATTGCCCGGACAGGGCGAGACCTTAACTATGGCTACACCTTC. As protein: CASSIARTGRDLNYGYTF.

This clone was seen a few times. This chain links TRBV7-6 with TRBJ1-1; no clear D gene. This CDR3 spans 14 amino acids. CDR1 and CDR2 (germline): SGHVS, FNYEAQ. Between the trimmed V and J ends, which lost 0 bases and 1 base, there was a span of 6 bases. The CDR3 protein is CASSLAAGNTEAFF. In nucleotides, the CDR3 is TGTGCCAGCAGCTTAGCTGCGGGGAACACTGAAGCTTTCTTT.

CDR3 loop: CASSHLRQGSNEKLFF. The CDR3 bases are TGCGCCAGCAGCCATCTTCGACAGGGTAGTAATGAAAAACTGTTTTTT. V and J are TRBV4-1 and TRBJ1-4; the match to TRBD1 covers 7 bases. The V and J ends lost 3 bases and 4 bases, in that order; junction bases with no gene match: 8. There are 16 residues in the CDR3. Per the germline V gene, CDR1 is MGHRA and CDR2 is YSYEKL.

V is TRBV29-1 and J is TRBJ2-2; TRBD1 is a possible D gene (6 bases). Trimming cost V 6 bases and J 0 bases, with 8 bases left between them. Per the germline V gene, CDR1 is SQVTM and CDR2 is ANQGSEA. The CDR3 is 13 residues long. The CDR3 nucleotides are TGCAGCGTAGGGACAACGAACACCGGGGAGCTGTTTTTT. It codes for CSVGTTNTGELFF.

This clone was seen only once. The J gene is TRBJ2-5, the V gene TRBV10-1; D ambiguous. V was cut by 0 bases and J by 5 bases, with 7 bases left in between. Germline V gene data show CDR1 as WNHNN and CDR2 as SYGVQD (reference sequence). The CDR3 covers 13 residues. CDR3 DNA sequence: TGCGCCAGCAGTGAGTCGTTCCGGGAGACCCAGTACTTC. This translates into CASSESFRETQYF.

The chain links TRBV19 to TRBJ1-1; D perhaps matches TRBD1 (6 bases). The CDR3 runs to 15 residues. The germline V and J ends were trimmed by 8 bases and 1 base, with 17 bases remaining between them. CDR1 and CDR2 from the germline V gene are LNHDA and SQIVND (reference sequence). The CDR3 sequence: CASQSWGGQNTEAFF. The DNA for the CDR3 is TGTGCCAGTCAAAGCTGGGGGGGACAGAACACTGAAGCTTTCTTT.

This chain connects TRBV7-9 to TRBJ2-7; the match to TRBD1 covers 7 bases. The CDR3 loop spans 14 amino acids. V was pared by 2 bases and J by 4 bases, with 5 bases of the junction left unmatched. Germline V gene data show CDR1 as SEHNR and CDR2 as FQNEAQ (reference sequence). CDR3 DNA sequence: TGTGCCAGCAGCTTAACCGGGACAGCTTACGAGCAGTACTTC. Residues: CASSLTGTAYEQYF.

The chain has TRBV29-1 and TRBJ2-7; D may correspond to TRBD1 or TRBD2 (6 bases each). The CDR3 is made up of 15 amino acids. Germline values: CDR1 SQVTM, CDR2 ANQGSEA. The V end was cut by 5 bases, the J end by 6 bases, with 23 bases between. The DNA for the CDR3 is TGCAGCGTTAAGAGGGGGGCGAGCGGATCTCGCGAGCAGTACTTC. Translation gives CSVKRGASGSREQYF.

The rearrangement links TRBV5-1 to TRBJ2-7; D may be TRBD2 (5 bases). Germline lookup yields CDR1 SGHRS and CDR2 YFSETQ. Trimming stripped 2 bases from V and 7 bases from J, with 16 bases between. The CDR3 sequence is 14 residues long. The CDR3 DNA follows: TGCGCCAGCAGCTTACGGCCTACCTCGGGGGAGCAGTACTTC. Translation: CASSLRPTSGEQYF.

The chain carries TRBV9 and TRBJ2-3, with a tentative D call TRBD1 (6 bases). Germline values: CDR1 SGDLS, CDR2 YYNGEE. Between the trimmed V and J ends, which lost 2 bases and 1 base, there was a span of 14 bases. The CDR3 covers 16 residues. CDR3 DNA: TGTGCCAGCAGCGTCGGAACAGGGCAGGGCACAGATACGCAGTATTTT. Encoded protein: CASSVGTGQGTDTQYF. Using reference TRBV9 and TRBJ2-3 for the parts outside the CDR3, the full variable domain is DSGVTQTPKHLITATGQRVTLRCSPRSGDLSVYWYQQSLDQGLQFLIQYYNGEERAKGNILERFSAQQFPDLHSELNLSSLELGDSALYFCASSVGTGQGTDTQYFGPGTRLTVL.

In this sample, this clone turned up once. This chain uses TRBV7-9 with TRBJ1-6; tentatively, D is TRBD1 (6 bases). The V gene's germline CDR1 is SEHNR and CDR2 FQNEAQ (reference sequence). CDR3 length equals 16 residues. Trimming stripped 5 bases from V and 0 bases from J, with 11 bases between. The CDR3 reads CASSHDRSSYNSPLHF. CDR3 DNA sequence: TGTGCCAGCAGCCATGACAGGAGCTCCTATAATTCACCCCTCCACTTT.

The chain couples TRBV4-1 to TRBJ2-2; 10 bases align to TRBD2. V was pared by 4 bases and J by 6 bases, with 8 bases of the junction left unmatched. The germline V gene has CDR1 MGHRA and CDR2 YSYEKL. This CDR3 comprises 16 residues. DNA for the CDR3: TGCGCCAGCAGCCTAGTAAGCGGGGGGGGCCCCGGGGAGCTGTTTTTT. Protein sequence: CASSLVSGGGPGELFF.

The chain employs TRBV28 and TRBJ1-5; 9 bases are a match to TRBD1. V lost 6 bases to trimming and J lost 0 bases; unmatched junction nucleotides: 6. The germline V gene has CDR1 MDHEN and CDR2 SYDVKM. There are 16 residues in the CDR3. DNA for the CDR3: TGTGCCAGCAGAACACAGGGGGCCCCTAGCAATCAGCCCCAGCATTTT. Translated, it gives CASRTQGAPSNQPQHF.

This chain links TRBV5-1 with TRBJ2-7; D is tentatively TRBD1 or TRBD2 (5 bases each). CDR1 is SGHRS and CDR2 is YFSETQ in the germline V gene. The CDR3 consists of 15 residues. V lost 5 bases to trimming and J lost 3 bases, with 18 bases between them. CDR3 region: CASSHTGTTSYEQYF. Written as DNA, the CDR3 is TGCGCCAGCAGTCATACAGGAACAACTAGCTACGAGCAGTACTTC.

In this sample, this clone turned up a few times. The J gene is TRBJ2-1, the V gene TRBV5-4; 11 bases fit TRBD2. Germline assignment: CDR1 SGHNT and CDR2 YYREEE (reference sequence). The CDR3 length is 16 residues. Trimming cost V 6 bases and J 6 bases; bases outside gene matches: 11. CDR3 bases: TGTGCCAGCACCACTAGCGGGGGTTCCCGTCTCAATGAGCAGTTCTTC. Translating gives CASTTSGGSRLNEQFF. Based on the CDR3 plus reference TRBV5-4 and TRBJ2-1, the full variable domain is ETGVTQSPTHLIKTRGQQVTLRCSSQSGHNTVSWYQQALGQGPQFIFQYYREEENGRGNFPPRFSGLQFPNYSSELNVNALELDDSALYLCASTTSGGSRLNEQFFGPGTRLTVL.

The V call is TRBV18, the J call TRBJ2-1, with D perhaps assigned TRBD1 or TRBD2 (7 bases each). The CDR3 is made up of 13 amino acids. Germline CDR1 reads KGHSH; CDR2 reads LQKENI. Trimming took 10 bases from V and 8 from J, leaving 18 bases between them. CDR3 region: CATSPGGAYEQFF. The CDR3, as DNA: TGTGCCACCTCCCCAGGGGGGGCTTATGAGCAGTTCTTC.

The chain joins TRBV30 to TRBJ2-3; TRBD1 matches 7 bases. Germline assignment: CDR1 GTSNPN and CDR2 SVGIG (reference sequence). This CDR3 spans 14 amino acids. V shed 3 bases and J 0 bases; nucleotides not matched to a gene: 3. The CDR3 spells CAWSPGGSTDTQYF. CDR3 DNA sequence: TGTGCCTGGAGCCCAGGGGGAAGCACAGATACGCAGTATTTT. The whole variable domain, remainder taken from reference TRBV30 and TRBJ2-3, is SQTIHQWPATLVQPVGSPLSLECTVEGTSNPNLYWYRQAAGRGLQLLFYSVGIGQISSEVPQNLSASRPQDRQFILSSKKLLLSDSGFYLCAWSPGGSTDTQYFGPGTRLTVL.

In the case of this clone: Germline and junction disagree at one end, which may indicate a read error. This chain joins TRBV5-8 and TRBJ2-1, with 8 bases fitting TRBD2. This CDR3 is built from 16 residues. Germline CDR1 SGHTS, CDR2 YDEGEE. This CDR3 reads CASSPGVAGPYNEQFF. CDR3 nucleotides: TGTGCCAGCAGCCCCGGGGTAGCGGGGCCCTATAATGAGCAGTTCTTC.

In its sample, this clone ranks as medium-sized. The chain has TRBV19 and TRBJ1-2; perhaps TRBD1 as D (5 bases). The V and J ends lost 3 bases and 1 base respectively, with 6 bases between them. The length of the CDR3 is 13 residues. Germline CDR1 reads LNHDA; CDR2 reads SQIVND (reference sequence). CDR3 protein: CASSIDSNYGYTF. CDR3 in DNA: TGTGCCAGTAGTATTGACAGTAACTATGGCTACACCTTC.

The J gene is TRBJ1-1, the V gene TRBV9; D unresolved. The CDR3 runs 11 residues. The V gene lost 5 bases and the J gene lost 5 bases, with 7 bases spanning the gap. The germline gives CDR1 SGDLS, CDR2 YYNGEE. This CDR3 reads CASREGTEAFF. The CDR3 nucleotides are TGTGCCAGCAGGGAAGGTACTGAAGCTTTCTTT.

V is TRBV18 and J is TRBJ1-1; tentative D call: TRBD1 (5 bases). This CDR3 region has 15 residues. Germline V gene sequence: CDR1 KGHSH, CDR2 LQKENI. V lost 3 bases to trimming and J lost 0 bases, with 11 bases between them. The CDR3 reads CASSPTRELNTEAFF. CDR3 sequence (DNA): TGTGCCAGCTCACCTACCAGGGAGCTGAACACTGAAGCTTTCTTT.

The chain couples TRBV7-9 to TRBJ2-7; 7 positions match TRBD1. With 5 bases clipped from V and 4 bases from J, the junction kept 14 bases outside the gene matches. The CDR3 loop spans 16 amino acids. In germline, CDR1 is SEHNR, CDR2 FQNEAQ (reference sequence). The CDR3 region has the DNA TGTGCCAGCAGCCCCTTCGACAGGGCGGGCTTTTACGAGCAGTACTTC. This gives the protein CASSPFDRAGFYEQYF.

This chain joins TRBV5-1 and TRBJ1-1; the D gene is possibly TRBD1 (5 bases). CDR3 length: 15 residues. Per germline, CDR1 SGHRS and CDR2 YFSETQ. The V and J ends lost 0 bases and 5 bases respectively, with 14 bases between them. The DNA for the CDR3 is TGCGCCAGCAGCTTGGCCGTACAATGGGGGACTGAAGCTTTCTTT. Its protein product is CASSLAVQWGTEAFF.